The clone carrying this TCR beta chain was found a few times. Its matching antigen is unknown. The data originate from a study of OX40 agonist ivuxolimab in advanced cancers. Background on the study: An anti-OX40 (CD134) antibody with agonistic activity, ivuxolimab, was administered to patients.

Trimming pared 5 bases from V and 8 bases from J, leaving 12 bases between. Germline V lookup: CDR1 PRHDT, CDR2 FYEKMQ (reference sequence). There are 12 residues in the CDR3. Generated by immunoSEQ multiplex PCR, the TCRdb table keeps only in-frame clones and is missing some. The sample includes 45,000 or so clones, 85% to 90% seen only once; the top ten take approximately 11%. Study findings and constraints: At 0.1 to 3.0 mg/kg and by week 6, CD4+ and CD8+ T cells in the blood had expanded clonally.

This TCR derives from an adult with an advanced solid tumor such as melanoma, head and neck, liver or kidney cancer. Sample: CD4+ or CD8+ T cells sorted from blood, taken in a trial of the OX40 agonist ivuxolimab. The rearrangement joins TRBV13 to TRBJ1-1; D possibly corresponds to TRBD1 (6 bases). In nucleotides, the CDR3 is TGTGCCAGCAGCCTTGACAGGACCGAAGCTTTCTTT. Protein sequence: CASSLDRTEAFF.